The 30 T cell receptor beta chains below all came from one sample that was sequenced in a study of neoadjuvant anti-PD-1 for oral cavity cancer. Here immunoSEQ multiplex PCR was the method, and the copy in TCRdb shows in-frame clones only, minus some. The table has fewer than 20,000 clones, under 70% seen once. This sample comprised PBMCs, obtained before nivolumab (anti-PD-1) treatment. All receptors come from a person aged 40 to 85 with oral cavity squamous cell carcinoma.

This clone was counted a few times. The gene calls are TRBV11-1 and TRBJ2-3; 8 bases are shared with TRBD1. The CDR3 covers 15 residues. Germline lookup yields CDR1 SGHAT and CDR2 FQDESV (reference sequence). J was trimmed by 0 bases and V by 6 bases; bases with no gene match: 5. The CDR3 bases are TGTGCCAGCAGTTACGGGACAGGAAGCACAGATACGCAGTATTTT. Amino acids: CASSYGTGSTDTQYF.

The V and J genes are TRBV5-1 and TRBJ2-5; 8 positions match TRBD1. The trim removed 3 bases at V and 2 bases at J, leaving 3 bases unmatched. Germline CDR1 reads SGHRS; CDR2 reads YFSETQ. CDR3 length equals 14 residues. This CDR3 is CASSWDRFQETQYF. The CDR3 bases are TGCGCCAGCAGCTGGGACAGGTTTCAAGAGACCCAGTACTTC. The entire variable domain, with the rest obtained from reference TRBV5-1 and TRBJ2-5, is as follows: KAGVTQTPRYLIKTRGQQVTLSCSPISGHRSVSWYQQTPGQGLQFLFEYFSETQRNKGNFPGRFSGRQFSNSRSEMNVSTLELGDSALYLCASSWDRFQETQYFGPGTRLLVL.

J is TRBJ2-3 and V is TRBV28; 9 bases agree with TRBD2. The germline V gene encodes CDR1 MDHEN and CDR2 SYDVKM. CDR3 length equals 15 residues. Trimming removed 7 bases from V and 2 bases from J; junction bases left unmatched: 7. In nucleotides, the CDR3 is TGTGCCAGCAATCCCAGCGGGGGGCACACAGATACGCAGTATTTT. It yields the protein CASNPSGGHTDTQYF.

V is TRBV6-6 and J is TRBJ1-2, with D unresolved. CDR1 and CDR2 from the germline V gene are MNHNY and SVGAGI (reference sequence). This CDR3 has 12 amino acids. With 11 bases removed from V and 6 bases from J, the gap between germline ends came to 16 bases. CDR3 protein: CAGARGVDGYTF. CDR3 sequence (DNA): TGTGCCGGTGCACGGGGTGTTGATGGCTACACCTTC.

The chain carries TRBV19 and TRBJ1-4; D gene unclear. Germline V gene sequence: CDR1 LNHDA, CDR2 SQIVND (reference sequence). Deletions cut 5 bases from V and 7 bases from J, with 11 bases between. The CDR3 spans 13 residues. This CDR3 reads CASSWAVGEKLFF. Written as DNA, the CDR3 is TGTGCCAGTAGTTGGGCAGTGGGTGAAAAACTGTTTTTT.

This clone was picked up a small number of times. The DNA of the CDR3 is TGTGCCAGCAGCTTGGGTAGCGGGAGTAAGGGGGAGACCCAGTACTTC. Translating it yields CASSLGSGSKGETQYF. The rearrangement joins TRBV13 to TRBJ2-5, with 9 positions matching TRBD2. V was clipped by 3 bases and J by 5 bases; unmatched bases: 10. Germline loops: CDR1 PRHDT, CDR2 FYEKMQ (reference sequence). The length of the CDR3 is 16 residues.

The chain has TRBV5-1 and TRBJ2-5, with D maybe TRBD2 (5 bases). Trimming pared 4 bases from V and 5 bases from J, leaving 18 bases between. CDR3 length equals 15 residues. Germline CDR1 reads SGHRS; CDR2 reads YFSETQ. The CDR3 loop reads CASSPPVRAGETQYF. The CDR3 bases are TGCGCCAGCAGCCCCCCCGTGCGGGCCGGGGAGACCCAGTACTTC.

The chain recombines TRBV7-3 with TRBJ2-7; 9 bases align to TRBD1. V lost 5 bases, J lost 0 bases, and 8 bases stayed unmatched. Germline loops: CDR1 SGHTA, CDR2 FQGTGA. The length of the CDR3 is 16 residues. The CDR3 bases are TGTGCCAGCAGCCCCGGACAGGGGCCCAGCTCCTACGAGCAGTACTTC. Its translation: CASSPGQGPSSYEQYF.

The genes are TRBV6-5 and TRBJ1-3; no clear D. The CDR3 contains 14 residues. CDR1 and CDR2 (germline): MNHEY, SVGAGI. The ends were cut back, 2 bases at V and 0 bases at J, with 5 bases in the middle. The CDR3 loop reads CASSYAFSGNTIYF. CDR3 bases: TGTGCCAGCAGTTACGCCTTCTCTGGAAACACCATATATTTT.

Worth noting for this clone: The junction does not match germline at one end; this may be a read error. The V and J genes are TRBV6-5 and TRBJ1-2, with unresolved D. The CDR3 is made up of 15 amino acids. Germline CDR1 is MNHEY and CDR2 is SVGAGI. CDR3 nucleotide sequence: TGTGCCAGCAGTAACTCCGGGTTGAGCCTCTATGGCTACACCTTC. Its protein product is CASSNSGLSLYGYTF.

V is TRBV5-1 and J is TRBJ1-5; 7 nucleotides line up with TRBD1. Looked up from germline, CDR1 is SGHRS and CDR2 is YFSETQ. The CDR3 has 15 residues. V dropped 1 base and J dropped 2; count of bases not matched to a gene: 3. The DNA for the CDR3 is TGCGCCAGCAGCTTGACAGGGGACCGCAATCAGCCCCAGCATTTT. Residues: CASSLTGDRNQPQHF.

The chain uses TRBV30 and TRBJ2-7; D tentatively reads TRBD1 or TRBD2 (6 bases each). There are 15 residues in the CDR3. From germline, CDR1 is GTSNPN and CDR2 SVGIG (reference sequence). Trimming removed 7 bases at V and 5 bases at J, with 24 bases between. CDR3 loop: CAYIVGGSPIHEQYF. The CDR3 region has the DNA TGTGCCTACATAGTAGGGGGGAGCCCAATCCACGAGCAGTACTTC.

This clone has a handful of counts. CDR3 amino acids: CASSVGGSAGVNTEAFF. As DNA, the CDR3 is TGTGCCAGCAGCGTAGGTGGTAGCGCAGGGGTGAACACTGAAGCTTTCTTT. J is TRBJ1-1 and V is TRBV9; a weak D match, TRBD1 (6 bases). V lost 0 bases and J lost 0, with 15 bases in between. The CDR3 is 17 residues long. Per germline, CDR1 SGDLS and CDR2 YYNGEE.

The CDR3 loop reads CAWSREVGGKLFF. Written as DNA, the CDR3 is TGTGCCTGGAGTAGGGAGGTTGGCGGAAAACTGTTTTTT. The chain carries TRBV30 and TRBJ1-4; no firm D call. Germline V gives CDR1 GTSNPN, CDR2 SVGIG (reference sequence). This CDR3 has 13 amino acids. Between the trimmed V and J ends, which lost 2 bases and 10 bases, there was a span of 14 bases.

This clone was seen only once. This rearrangement joins TRBV29-1 to TRBJ2-2, with D possibly TRBD2 on 6 matching bases. Looked up from germline, CDR1 is SQVTM and CDR2 is ANQGSEA. The CDR3 extends over 12 amino acids. The ends were cut back, 4 bases at V and 4 bases at J, with 7 bases in the middle. The CDR3 region is CSVGGGTGELFF. The CDR3 nucleotides are TGCAGCGTTGGGGGAGGCACCGGGGAGCTGTTTTTT.

V is TRBV11-3 and J is TRBJ2-3; no definite D call. This CDR3 contains 12 residues. Germline-derived CDR1 and CDR2 are SGHNT and YENEEA. Trimming took 3 bases from V and 4 from J, leaving 5 bases between them. In nucleotides, the CDR3 is TGTGCCAGCAGCTTTGGCCCAGATACGCAGTATTTT. As protein: CASSFGPDTQYF. Supplemented by reference TRBV11-3 and TRBJ2-3, the full variable domain reads EAGVVQSPRYKIIEKKQPVAFWCNPISGHNTLYWYLQNLGQGPELLIRYENEEAVDDSQLPKDRFSAERLKGVDSTLKIQPAELGDSAVYLCASSFGPDTQYFGPGTRLTVL.

J is TRBJ2-3 and V is TRBV7-3; TRBD2 aligns across 10 bases. This CDR3 contains 17 residues. Germline V gene sequence: CDR1 SGHTA, CDR2 FQGTGA. The junction had 5 bases not matched to a gene; V was cut back by 0 bases and J by 2 bases. The DNA for the CDR3 is TGTGCCAGCAGCTTAACAGCGACTAGCGGGTCCACAGATACGCAGTATTTT. Its translation is CASSLTATSGSTDTQYF.

The gene calls are TRBV6-5 and TRBJ2-7; 8 bases line up with TRBD2. The CDR3 totals 14 residues. The V and J ends lost 6 bases and 2 bases, in that order; junction bases with no gene match: 6. Germline assignment: CDR1 MNHEY and CDR2 SVGAGI. CDR3 DNA: TGTGCCAGCAGCCCCACTAGCGGAACCTACGAGCAGTACTTC. Translation: CASSPTSGTYEQYF.

J is TRBJ1-1 and V is TRBV29-1; D is ambiguous. Germline assignment: CDR1 SQVTM and CDR2 ANQGSEA. V was cut by 3 bases and J by 1 base, with 12 bases left in between. The CDR3 runs to 14 residues. The CDR3 region has the DNA TGCAGCGTTGAGAGAGGGAGGTGGAACACTGAAGCTTTCTTT. This sequence encodes CSVERGRWNTEAFF.

The CDR3 DNA follows: TGCAGTGCTTATGGGGACAATGAGCAGTTCTTC. It translates to CSAYGDNEQFF. The chain joins TRBV20-1 to TRBJ2-1; no firm D call. This CDR3 contains 11 residues. Germline assignment: CDR1 DFQATT and CDR2 SNEGSKA (reference sequence). Trimming pared 5 bases from V and 5 bases from J, leaving 7 bases between.

This chain joins TRBV6-1 and TRBJ2-7; possibly TRBD2 for D (7 bases). Deletions cut 0 bases from V and 5 bases from J, with 17 bases between. CDR3 size: 16 residues. Germline V lookup: CDR1 MNHNS, CDR2 SASEGT. The CDR3 spells CASSEALGGQGNEQYF. For the CDR3, the DNA is TGTGCCAGCAGTGAAGCGCTGGGGGGGCAGGGCAACGAGCAGTACTTC.

This rearrangement joins TRBV11-1 to TRBJ2-3, with TRBD1 matching over 11 bases. CDR1 and CDR2 from the germline V gene are SGHAT and FQDESV (reference sequence). J lost 5 bases, V lost 5 bases, and 9 bases had no gene match. The length of the CDR3 is 16 residues. In nucleotides, the CDR3 is TGTGCCAGCAGCCCCCGGACAGGGGGCTGGGAAGATACGCAGTATTTT. This encodes CASSPRTGGWEDTQYF.

The chain couples TRBV6-5 to TRBJ2-7, with 9 bases aligning to TRBD2. The germline V gene encodes CDR1 MNHEY and CDR2 SVGAGI. V lost 2 bases to trimming and J lost 5 bases; unmatched junction nucleotides: 7. The CDR3 consists of 15 residues. The CDR3 loop is CASSYLPAGGNEQYF. CDR3 DNA sequence: TGTGCCAGCAGTTACCTGCCAGCGGGAGGCAACGAGCAGTACTTC.

This clone was detected once. The chain is built from TRBV5-1 and TRBJ2-3; 8 bases agree with TRBD1. There are 16 residues in the CDR3. The V gene end was trimmed by 3 bases and the J gene end by 3 bases; junction bases not matched to a gene: 9. Germline loops: CDR1 SGHRS, CDR2 YFSETQ. CDR3 amino acids: CASSSRGQGATDTQYF. The CDR3, as DNA: TGCGCCAGCAGCTCCCGGGGTCAGGGGGCAACAGATACGCAGTATTTT.

The rearrangement joins TRBV9 to TRBJ1-2; a possible D gene is TRBD1 (6 bases). Germline CDR1 is SGDLS and CDR2 is YYNGEE. There are 15 residues in the CDR3. V lost 0 bases and J lost 2, with 11 bases in between. CDR3 in amino acids: CASSVGTGSNYGYTF. As DNA, the CDR3 is TGTGCCAGCAGCGTAGGTACAGGGTCGAACTATGGCTACACCTTC. The full variable domain, its missing parts supplied by reference TRBV9 and TRBJ1-2, is DSGVTQTPKHLITATGQRVTLRCSPRSGDLSVYWYQQSLDQGLQFLIQYYNGEERAKGNILERFSAQQFPDLHSELNLSSLELGDSALYFCASSVGTGSNYGYTFGSGTRLTVV.

The chain has TRBV6-1 and TRBJ2-1; 11 nucleotides line up with TRBD2. This CDR3 is built from 13 residues. With V trimmed by 8 bases and J by 6 bases, 3 bases remained unmatched. Germline CDR1 reads MNHNS; CDR2 reads SASEGT. This CDR3 reads CASVAGGLNEQFF. The CDR3 nucleotides read TGTGCCAGCGTAGCGGGAGGGCTCAATGAGCAGTTCTTC.

This clone is a singleton in its sample. The rearrangement uses TRBV5-4 and TRBJ2-1, with 13 positions matching TRBD2. Trimming at V came to 1 base and at J to 9 bases, leaving 4 bases not matched to a gene. The V gene's germline CDR1 is SGHNT and CDR2 YYREEE (reference sequence). CDR3 size: 15 residues. The CDR3, as DNA: TGTGCCAGCAGCTTGACTAGCGGGAGGGCCCCTGAGCAGTTCTTC. This translates into CASSLTSGRAPEQFF.

V usage is TRBV27 and J usage is TRBJ2-7; 14 positions match TRBD2. V dropped 8 bases and J dropped 3; count of bases not matched to a gene: 3. Germline V gives CDR1 MNHEY, CDR2 SMNVEV (reference sequence). The CDR3 is 14 amino acids. CDR3 DNA sequence: TGTGCCAGCCGGACTAGCGGGGGGTTCTACGAGCAGTACTTC. It encodes CASRTSGGFYEQYF.

The J gene is TRBJ1-2, the V gene TRBV7-8, with a possible D match to TRBD1 (5 bases). CDR1 SGHVS and CDR2 FQNEAQ come from the germline V gene. The CDR3 runs to 13 residues. The ends were cut back, 8 bases at V and 4 bases at J, with 14 bases in the middle. CDR3 residues: CASSGGRSYGYTF. The CDR3 DNA is TGTGCCAGCTCGGGGGGGAGGAGCTATGGCTACACCTTC.

This chain joins TRBV9 and TRBJ2-1; D perhaps matches TRBD2 (6 bases). CDR3 size: 16 residues. Germline values: CDR1 SGDLS, CDR2 YYNGEE. The V end was cut by 0 bases, the J end by 6 bases, with 16 bases between. The CDR3, as DNA: TGTGCCAGCAGCGTAGAGAGCGGGCCCCGCCCCAATGAGCAGTTCTTC. Residues: CASSVESGPRPNEQFF.